Below, 25 T cell receptor beta chains from the same sample are listed, as sequenced in a study of OX40 agonist ivuxolimab in advanced cancers. The protocol was immunoSEQ multiplex PCR, while the TCRdb copy is restricted to in-frame clones and leaves out a portion. The sample lists about 35,000 clones, 65% to 85% occurring once. Sequences were derived from CD4+ or CD8+ T cells sorted from blood, sampled in a trial of the OX40 agonist ivuxolimab. These receptors all stem from an adult with an advanced solid tumor such as melanoma, head and neck, liver or kidney cancer.

The chain has TRBV27 and TRBJ2-3, with D perhaps matching TRBD1 or TRBD2 (5 bases each). With 6 bases removed from V and 2 bases from J, the gap between germline ends came to 12 bases. This CDR3 is built from 14 residues. The germline V gene encodes CDR1 MNHEY and CDR2 SMNVEV (reference sequence). The CDR3, as DNA: TGTGCCAGCAGAGGGGAGTTTATCACAGATACGCAGTATTTT. This encodes CASRGEFITDTQYF.

In its sample, this clone was seen a few times. This chain connects TRBV19 to TRBJ1-2, with 8 bases matching TRBD1. V dropped 9 bases and J dropped 3; count of bases not matched to a gene: 6. Germline CDR1 is LNHDA and CDR2 is SQIVND (reference sequence). The CDR3 covers 13 residues. The CDR3 coding sequence is TGTGCCAGCCTACAGGGGGGAGACTATGGCTACACCTTC. Translating gives CASLQGGDYGYTF.

This chain uses TRBV4-1 with TRBJ1-6; D is unclear. CDR3 length equals 17 residues. V gave up 1 base and J gave up 7 bases, with 17 bases separating them. CDR1 and CDR2 (germline): MGHRA, YSYEKL. DNA for the CDR3: TGCGCCAGCAGCCAAGGAGTAGGAGGCCCTAGAAATTCACCCCTCCACTTT. It translates to CASSQGVGGPRNSPLHF.

The chain links TRBV6-1 to TRBJ1-5, with 8 bases that match TRBD1. This CDR3 is built from 16 residues. Germline CDR1 is MNHNS and CDR2 is SASEGT. J lost 0 bases, V lost 1 base, and 2 bases had no gene match. The CDR3: CASSEGTGYSNQPQHF. The CDR3 nucleotides are TGTGCCAGCAGTGAAGGGACAGGGTATAGCAATCAGCCCCAGCATTTT.

The genes are TRBV7-9 and TRBJ1-4, with 11 bases fitting TRBD1. CDR3 size: 17 residues. Germline CDR1 SEHNR, CDR2 FQNEAQ (reference sequence). The V and J ends lost 5 bases and 2 bases, in that order; junction bases with no gene match: 7. The CDR3 spells CASSPPRTGGTNEKLFF. Written as DNA, the CDR3 is TGTGCCAGCAGCCCCCCGCGGACAGGGGGCACTAATGAAAAACTGTTTTTT.

The CDR3 spells CASSFRDRGFYEQYF. In DNA, the CDR3 is TGTGCCAGCAGTTTTCGTGACAGGGGATTCTACGAGCAGTACTTC. V and J are TRBV27 and TRBJ2-7; 8 bases agree with TRBD1. Trimming cost V 3 bases and J 3 bases; bases outside gene matches: 7. Germline CDR1 is MNHEY and CDR2 is SMNVEV (reference sequence). The CDR3 length is 15 residues.

The chain has TRBV10-2 and TRBJ1-2; weak D call: TRBD1 (5 bases). Germline CDR1 reads WSHSY; CDR2 reads SAAADI. This CDR3 is 16 amino acids long. V lost 6 bases, J lost 4 bases, and 21 bases lay in between. CDR3 DNA: TGCGCCAGCAGGGAGACAGACGGCCTTCGGGGCTATGGCTACACCTTC. This encodes CASRETDGLRGYGYTF.

In the case of this clone: Additional DNA sequences in this sample encode the identical CDR3. This CDR3 reads CASKPTSTDTQYF. In DNA form, the CDR3 reads TGTGCCAGCAAACCGACTAGCACAGATACGCAGTATTTT. This chain joins TRBV27 and TRBJ2-3, with D hard to call. The CDR3 has 13 residues. CDR1 is MNHEY and CDR2 is SMNVEV in the germline V gene (reference sequence). Trimming shortened V by 7 bases and J by 0 bases, and 8 bases separated the two germline ends.

The rearrangement joins TRBV5-1 to TRBJ2-7, with a weak D call TRBD1 (5 bases). CDR1 is SGHRS, CDR2 YFSETQ, per germline. Trimming cost V 3 bases and J 1 base, with 8 bases left between them. The CDR3 extends over 13 amino acids. The CDR3 sequence is CASSSDTSYEQYF. The DNA of the CDR3 is TGCGCCAGCAGCTCGGACACTTCCTACGAGCAGTACTTC.

This clone was observed a handful of times. The chain has TRBV6-1 and TRBJ2-3; 8 nucleotides match TRBD1. There are 15 residues in the CDR3. The germline CDR1 and CDR2 sequences are MNHNS and SASEGT. Trimming removed 1 base from V and 4 bases from J; junction bases left unmatched: 4. The CDR3 nucleotides read TGTGCCAGCAGTGAAGGAAGGACAGGGTCAGATACGCAGTATTTT. Its translation: CASSEGRTGSDTQYF.

In nucleotides, the CDR3 is TGCGCCAGCAGCCCCCGGGCCTCCTATGGCTACACCTTC. Its protein product is CASSPRASYGYTF. J is TRBJ1-2 and V is TRBV4-1; D unresolved. CDR1 is MGHRA, CDR2 YSYEKL, per germline. The CDR3 covers 13 residues. The V end was cut by 4 bases, the J end by 4 bases, with 10 bases between.

The chain combines TRBV4-1 with TRBJ1-5; D remains unclear. The CDR3 runs to 15 residues. From germline, CDR1 is MGHRA and CDR2 YSYEKL. V shed 0 bases and J shed 4 bases, with 10 bases lying between them. The CDR3 DNA reads as TGCGCCAGCAGCCAAGATCTCAGCCGGAATCAGCCCCAGCATTTT. It is translated as CASSQDLSRNQPQHF.

This clone was seen once. This rearrangement joins TRBV9 to TRBJ2-1; D unclear. The CDR3 extends over 16 amino acids. CDR1 and CDR2 from the germline V gene are SGDLS and YYNGEE. V was cut by 4 bases and J by 2 bases, with 16 bases left in between. CDR3 sequence (DNA): TGTGCCAGCAGCTCGCCTACGCGATCACCCTACAATGAGCAGTTCTTC. This gives the protein CASSSPTRSPYNEQFF. The full variable domain, its missing parts supplied by reference TRBV9 and TRBJ2-1, is DSGVTQTPKHLITATGQRVTLRCSPRSGDLSVYWYQQSLDQGLQFLIQYYNGEERAKGNILERFSAQQFPDLHSELNLSSLELGDSALYFCASSSPTRSPYNEQFFGPGTRLTVL.

This clone occurred once. The chain carries TRBV19 and TRBJ2-6, with D hard to call. Germline V lookup: CDR1 LNHDA, CDR2 SQIVND (reference sequence). The CDR3 contains 16 residues. V was pared by 5 bases and J by 0 bases, with 11 bases between. The CDR3 protein is CASSPVISSGANVLTF. The CDR3 DNA follows: TGTGCCAGTAGTCCCGTCATTAGCTCTGGGGCCAACGTCCTGACTTTC.

The chain combines TRBV4-3 with TRBJ1-4; 8 nucleotides match TRBD1. In germline, CDR1 is LGHNA, CDR2 YSLEER. This CDR3 spans 16 amino acids. V lost 0 bases to trimming and J lost 8 bases; unmatched junction nucleotides: 8. The CDR3 is CASSQDSGTGAEKLFF. The CDR3 DNA follows: TGCGCCAGCAGCCAAGATTCCGGGACAGGTGCAGAAAAACTGTTTTTT.

The chain is built from TRBV2 and TRBJ1-1; TRBD1 might be the D (5 bases). The CDR3 covers 17 residues. Germline lookup yields CDR1 SNHLY and CDR2 FYNNEI. V was trimmed by 3 bases and J by 7 bases, leaving 24 bases between them. The CDR3 here is CASSDPRMMGRVSEAFF. CDR3 in DNA: TGTGCCAGCAGTGATCCTCGAATGATGGGACGCGTGAGTGAAGCTTTCTTT.

V is TRBV10-1 and J is TRBJ2-2; 10 bases are a match to TRBD2. Trimming cost V 3 bases and J 6 bases; bases outside gene matches: 7. This CDR3 spans 16 amino acids. The germline CDR1 and CDR2 sequences are WNHNN and SYGVQD (reference sequence). The CDR3 coding sequence is TGCGCCAGCAGTGATGTAGCGGGAGGCACCGCCGGGGAGCTGTTTTTT. It specifies CASSDVAGGTAGELFF.

The V gene is TRBV5-5, the J gene TRBJ2-3; 7 nucleotides agree with TRBD2. With V trimmed by 0 bases and J by 4 bases, 8 bases remained unmatched. This CDR3 is 16 amino acids long. Germline lookup yields CDR1 SGHKS and CDR2 YYEKEE (reference sequence). CDR3 protein: CASSLEGGSGADTQYF. DNA for the CDR3: TGTGCCAGCAGCTTGGAAGGCGGGAGCGGAGCAGATACGCAGTATTTT.

Concerning this clone: Other DNA sequences from this sample encode an identical CDR3 as well. This chain joins TRBV27 and TRBJ1-4, with D uncertain. The CDR3 is made up of 19 amino acids. In germline, CDR1 is MNHEY, CDR2 SMNVEV (reference sequence). The V and J ends lost 9 bases and 0 bases respectively, with 26 bases between them. CDR3 in DNA: TGTGCCAGGACCGCGACACCGATGGGAGCCATCTCAACTAATGAAAAACTGTTTTTT. Protein product: CARTATPMGAISTNEKLFF.

The table lists this clone with a few counts. The chain combines TRBV28 with TRBJ1-1; a possible D gene is TRBD1 (6 bases). Per germline, CDR1 MDHEN and CDR2 SYDVKM. The CDR3 totals 14 residues. Trimming shortened V by 4 bases and J by 0 bases, and 9 bases separated the two germline ends. CDR3 region: CASSWAGVNTEAFF. The CDR3 bases are TGTGCCAGCAGTTGGGCAGGGGTGAACACTGAAGCTTTCTTT.

The chain is built from TRBV19 and TRBJ1-1; D is unclear. Deletions cut 2 bases from V and 3 bases from J, with 7 bases between. This CDR3 comprises 13 residues. Germline V gene lookup returns CDR1 LNHDA and CDR2 SQIVND (reference sequence). The CDR3 nucleotides read TGTGCCAGTAGTATACAGGAAGACACTGAAGCTTTCTTT. It codes for CASSIQEDTEAFF.

V gene TRBV2 combines with J gene TRBJ2-5; a possible D gene is TRBD1 (6 bases). Trimming stripped 9 bases from V and 5 bases from J, with 16 bases between. CDR1 is SNHLY, CDR2 FYNNEI, per germline. The CDR3 is 13 amino acids. The CDR3 nucleotides are TGTGCCAGACAGCAGGGGCCTCAGGAGACCCAGTACTTC. Translating it yields CARQQGPQETQYF.

The rearrangement links TRBV5-6 to TRBJ2-7, with D possibly matching TRBD2 (6 bases). The V gene's germline CDR1 is SGHDT and CDR2 YYEEEE. The CDR3 totals 14 residues. V lost 3 bases and J lost 2, with 12 bases in between. The CDR3 loop is CASSWRSSAYEQYF. CDR3 sequence (DNA): TGTGCCAGCAGCTGGAGGTCTAGCGCCTACGAGCAGTACTTC.

This chain connects TRBV27 to TRBJ2-3; TRBD2 matches at 7 bases. The V gene end was trimmed by 2 bases and the J gene end by 5 bases; junction bases not matched to a gene: 4. CDR3 length equals 14 residues. The germline V gene has CDR1 MNHEY and CDR2 SMNVEV (reference sequence). CDR3 nucleotide sequence: TGTGCCAGCAGTTTAGGCTCGGGGGGAGATACGCAGTATTTT. It yields the protein CASSLGSGGDTQYF.

CDR3 sequence reads: CASSSGLAGGLDEQYF. CDR3 DNA sequence: TGTGCCAGCAGCTCGGGACTAGCGGGGGGGCTTGACGAGCAGTACTTC. The chain has TRBV13 and TRBJ2-7; 16 bases align to TRBD2. CDR3 length: 16 residues. Germline CDR1 reads PRHDT; CDR2 reads FYEKMQ (reference sequence). The V segment lost 4 bases and the J segment 5 bases; nucleotides outside the gene matches: 5.